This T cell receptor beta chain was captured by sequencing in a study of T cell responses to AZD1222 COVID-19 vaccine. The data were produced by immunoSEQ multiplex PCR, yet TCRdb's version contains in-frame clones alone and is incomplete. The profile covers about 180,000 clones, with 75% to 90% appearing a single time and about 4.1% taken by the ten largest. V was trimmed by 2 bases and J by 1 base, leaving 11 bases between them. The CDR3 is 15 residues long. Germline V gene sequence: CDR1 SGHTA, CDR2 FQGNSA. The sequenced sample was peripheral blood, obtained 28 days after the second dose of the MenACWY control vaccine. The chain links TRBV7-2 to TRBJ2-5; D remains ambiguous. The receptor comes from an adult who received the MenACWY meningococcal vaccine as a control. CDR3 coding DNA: TGTGCCAGCAGCTTAATCCCGGGCAGCCAAGAGACCCAGTACTTC. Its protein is CASSLIPGSQETQYF. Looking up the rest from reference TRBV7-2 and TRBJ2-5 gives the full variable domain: GAGVSQSPSNKVTEKGKDVELRCDPISGHTALYWYRQSLGQGLEFLIYFQGNSAPDKSGLPSDRFSAERTGGSVSTLTIQRTQQEDSAVYLCASSLIPGSQETQYFGPGTRLLVL.